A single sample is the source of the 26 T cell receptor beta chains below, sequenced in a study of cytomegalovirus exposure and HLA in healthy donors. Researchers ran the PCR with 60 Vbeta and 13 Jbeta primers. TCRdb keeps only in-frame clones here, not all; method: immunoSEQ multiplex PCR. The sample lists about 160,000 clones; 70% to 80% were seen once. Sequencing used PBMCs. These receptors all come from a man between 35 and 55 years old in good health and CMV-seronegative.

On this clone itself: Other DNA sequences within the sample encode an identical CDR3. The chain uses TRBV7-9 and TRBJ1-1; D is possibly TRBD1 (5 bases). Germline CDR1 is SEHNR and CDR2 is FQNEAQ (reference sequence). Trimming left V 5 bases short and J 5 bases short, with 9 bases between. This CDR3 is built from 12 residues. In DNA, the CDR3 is TGTGCCAGCAGCATAGACAGTACTGAAGCTTTCTTT. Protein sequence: CASSIDSTEAFF. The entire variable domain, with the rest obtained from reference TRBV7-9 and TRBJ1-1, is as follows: DTGVSQNPRHKITKRGQNVTFRCDPISEHNRLYWYRQTLGQGPEFLTYFQNEAQLEKSRLLSDRFSAERPKGSFSTLEIQRTEQGDSAMYLCASSIDSTEAFFGQGTRLTVV.

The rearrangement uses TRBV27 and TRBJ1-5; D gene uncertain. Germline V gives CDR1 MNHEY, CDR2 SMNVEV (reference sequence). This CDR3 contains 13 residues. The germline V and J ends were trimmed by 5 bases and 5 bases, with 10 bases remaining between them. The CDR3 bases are TGTGCCAGCAGTCCCCAACGAGATCAGCCCCAGCATTTT. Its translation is CASSPQRDQPQHF.

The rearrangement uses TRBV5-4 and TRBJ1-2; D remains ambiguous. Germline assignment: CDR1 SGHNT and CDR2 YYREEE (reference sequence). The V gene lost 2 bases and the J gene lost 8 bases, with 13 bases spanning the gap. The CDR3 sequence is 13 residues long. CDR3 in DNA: TGTGCCAGCAGCTTACCTACGGCAGGCGGCTACACCTTC. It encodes CASSLPTAGGYTF.

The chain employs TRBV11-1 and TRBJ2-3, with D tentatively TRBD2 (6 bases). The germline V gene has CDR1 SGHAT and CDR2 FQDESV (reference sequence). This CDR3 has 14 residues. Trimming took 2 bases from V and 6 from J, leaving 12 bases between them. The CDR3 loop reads CASSLSPGSDTQYF. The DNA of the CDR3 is TGTGCCAGCAGCTTATCTCCCGGGAGCGATACGCAGTATTTT.

The chain's CDR3 is CASSGQLANYGYTF. The CDR3 region has the DNA TGTGCCAGCAGTGGACAGTTAGCTAACTATGGCTACACCTTC. The chain uses TRBV2 and TRBJ1-2; perhaps TRBD1 as D (5 bases). V was trimmed by 4 bases and J by 0 bases, leaving 9 bases between them. The CDR3 loop spans 14 amino acids. The germline CDR1 and CDR2 sequences are SNHLY and FYNNEI.

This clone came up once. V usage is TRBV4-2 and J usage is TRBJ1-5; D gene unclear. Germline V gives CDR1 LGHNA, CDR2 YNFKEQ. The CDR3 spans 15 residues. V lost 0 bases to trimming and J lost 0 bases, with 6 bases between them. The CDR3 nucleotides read TGTGCCAGCAGCCAAGACAGATTTAGCAATCAGCCCCAGCATTTT. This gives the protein CASSQDRFSNQPQHF.

In DNA, the CDR3 is TGTGCCAGCAGCTTAGTCGGCAGGCGACAGAACACTGAAGCTTTCTTT. Its protein product is CASSLVGRRQNTEAFF. The chain links TRBV11-1 to TRBJ1-1; D remains ambiguous. Deletions cut 1 base from V and 1 base from J, with 13 bases between. Germline-derived CDR1 and CDR2 are SGHAT and FQDESV (reference sequence). This CDR3 is 16 amino acids long.

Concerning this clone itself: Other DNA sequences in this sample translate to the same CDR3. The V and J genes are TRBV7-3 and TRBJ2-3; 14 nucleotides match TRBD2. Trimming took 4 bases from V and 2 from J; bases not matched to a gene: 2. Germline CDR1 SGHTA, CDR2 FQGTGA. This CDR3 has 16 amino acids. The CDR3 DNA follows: TGTGCCAGCAGCTCGGGACTAGCGGGAGTCACAGATACGCAGTATTTT. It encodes CASSSGLAGVTDTQYF.

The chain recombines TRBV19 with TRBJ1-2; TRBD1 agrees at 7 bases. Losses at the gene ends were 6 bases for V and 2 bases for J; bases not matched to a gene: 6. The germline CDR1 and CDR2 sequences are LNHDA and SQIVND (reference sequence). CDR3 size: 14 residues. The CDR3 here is CASRTTGANYGYTF. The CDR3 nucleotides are TGTGCCAGTAGGACTACAGGGGCCAACTATGGCTACACCTTC.

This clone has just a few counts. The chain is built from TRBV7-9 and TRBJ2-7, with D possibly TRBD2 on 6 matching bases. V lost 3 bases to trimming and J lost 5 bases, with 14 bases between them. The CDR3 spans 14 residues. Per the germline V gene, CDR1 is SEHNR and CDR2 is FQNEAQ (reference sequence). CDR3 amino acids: CASSFETSSDEQYF. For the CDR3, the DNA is TGTGCCAGCAGCTTCGAGACTAGTTCTGACGAGCAGTACTTC.

The CDR3 region has the DNA TGTGCCAGCAGCCCCAGCGGGCCGAGCTACGAGCAGTACGTC. Translating gives CASSPSGPSYEQYV. This chain uses TRBV7-9 with TRBJ2-7; D is perhaps TRBD2 (6 bases). Germline CDR1 SEHNR, CDR2 FQNEAQ (reference sequence). V dropped 5 bases and J dropped 3 bases, with 14 bases sitting between them. The CDR3 spans 14 residues.

The CDR3 sequence is CASSSLDRITEAFF. The CDR3 region has the DNA TGTGCCAGCAGCTCGCTGGACAGGATCACTGAAGCTTTCTTT. The V call is TRBV7-2, the J call TRBJ1-1; 7 positions match TRBD1. The CDR3 loop spans 14 amino acids. The germline gives CDR1 SGHTA, CDR2 FQGNSA. Trimming at V came to 4 bases and at J to 4 bases, leaving 6 bases not matched to a gene.

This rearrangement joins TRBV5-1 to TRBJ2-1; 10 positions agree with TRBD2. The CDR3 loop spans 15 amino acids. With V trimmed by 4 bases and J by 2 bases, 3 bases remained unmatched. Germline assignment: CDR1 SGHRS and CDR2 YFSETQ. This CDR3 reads CASSPGTSAYNEQFF. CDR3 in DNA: TGCGCCAGCAGCCCCGGGACTAGCGCCTACAATGAGCAGTTCTTC.

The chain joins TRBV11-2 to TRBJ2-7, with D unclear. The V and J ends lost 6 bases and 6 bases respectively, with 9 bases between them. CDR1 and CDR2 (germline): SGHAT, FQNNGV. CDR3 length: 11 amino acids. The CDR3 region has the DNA TGTGCCAGCAGGCAGACTTCCGAGCAGTACTTC. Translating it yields CASRQTSEQYF.

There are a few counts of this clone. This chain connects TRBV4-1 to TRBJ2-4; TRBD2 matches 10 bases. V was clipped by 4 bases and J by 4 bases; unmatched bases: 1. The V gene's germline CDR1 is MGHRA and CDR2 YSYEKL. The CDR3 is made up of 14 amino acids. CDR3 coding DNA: TGCGCCAGCAGCCTGACTAGCGGGAAAAACATTCAGTACTTC. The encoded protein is CASSLTSGKNIQYF.

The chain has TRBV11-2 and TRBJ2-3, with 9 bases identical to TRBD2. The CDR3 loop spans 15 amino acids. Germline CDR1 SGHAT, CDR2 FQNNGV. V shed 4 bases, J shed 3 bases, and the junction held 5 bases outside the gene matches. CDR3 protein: CASSSVAGVTDTQYF. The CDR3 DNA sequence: TGTGCCAGCAGCTCTGTAGCGGGAGTTACAGATACGCAGTATTTT.

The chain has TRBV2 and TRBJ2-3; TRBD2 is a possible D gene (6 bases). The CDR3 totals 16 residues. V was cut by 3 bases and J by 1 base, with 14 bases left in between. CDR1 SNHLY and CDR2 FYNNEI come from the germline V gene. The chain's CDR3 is CASSEAGTAGTDTQYF. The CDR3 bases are TGTGCCAGCAGTGAGGCGGGGACGGCTGGCACAGATACGCAGTATTTT. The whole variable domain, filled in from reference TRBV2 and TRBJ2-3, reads EPEVTQTPSHQVTQMGQEVILRCVPISNHLYFYWYRQILGQKVEFLVSFYNNEISEKSEIFDDQFSVERPDGSNFTLKIRSTKLEDSAMYFCASSEAGTAGTDTQYFGPGTRLTVL.

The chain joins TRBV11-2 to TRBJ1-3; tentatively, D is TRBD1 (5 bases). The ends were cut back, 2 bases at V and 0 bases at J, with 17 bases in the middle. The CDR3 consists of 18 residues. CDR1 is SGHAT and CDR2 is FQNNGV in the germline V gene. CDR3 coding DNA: TGTGCCAGCAGCTTATGGGGCCCCGACAGTTTCTCTGGAAACACCATATATTTT. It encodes CASSLWGPDSFSGNTIYF.

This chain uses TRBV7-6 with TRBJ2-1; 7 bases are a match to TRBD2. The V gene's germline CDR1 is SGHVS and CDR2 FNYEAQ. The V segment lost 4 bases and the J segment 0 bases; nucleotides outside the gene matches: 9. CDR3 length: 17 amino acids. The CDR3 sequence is CASSSRPSGSSYNEQFF. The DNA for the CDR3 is TGTGCCAGCAGCTCGAGACCTAGCGGAAGCTCCTACAATGAGCAGTTCTTC.

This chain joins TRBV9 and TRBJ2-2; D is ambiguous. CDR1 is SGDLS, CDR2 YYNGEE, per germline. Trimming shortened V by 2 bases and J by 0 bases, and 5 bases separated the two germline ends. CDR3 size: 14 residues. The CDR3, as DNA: TGTGCCAGCAGCGTGAGGACGAACACCGGGGAGCTGTTTTTT. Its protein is CASSVRTNTGELFF.

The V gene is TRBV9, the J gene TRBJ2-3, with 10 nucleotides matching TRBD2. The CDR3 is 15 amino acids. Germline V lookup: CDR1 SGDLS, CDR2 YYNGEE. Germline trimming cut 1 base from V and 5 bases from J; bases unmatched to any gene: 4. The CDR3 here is CASSVSGRAGDTQYF. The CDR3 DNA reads TGTGCCAGCAGCGTAAGCGGGAGGGCCGGAGATACGCAGTATTTT. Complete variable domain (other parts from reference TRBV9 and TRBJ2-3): DSGVTQTPKHLITATGQRVTLRCSPRSGDLSVYWYQQSLDQGLQFLIQYYNGEERAKGNILERFSAQQFPDLHSELNLSSLELGDSALYFCASSVSGRAGDTQYFGPGTRLTVL.

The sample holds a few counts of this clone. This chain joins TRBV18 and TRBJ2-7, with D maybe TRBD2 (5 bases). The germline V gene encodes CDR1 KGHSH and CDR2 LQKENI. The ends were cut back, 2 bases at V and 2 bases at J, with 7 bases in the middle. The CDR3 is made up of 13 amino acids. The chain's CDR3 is CASSPGEPYEQYF. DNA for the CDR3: TGTGCCAGCTCACCAGGGGAGCCCTACGAGCAGTACTTC.

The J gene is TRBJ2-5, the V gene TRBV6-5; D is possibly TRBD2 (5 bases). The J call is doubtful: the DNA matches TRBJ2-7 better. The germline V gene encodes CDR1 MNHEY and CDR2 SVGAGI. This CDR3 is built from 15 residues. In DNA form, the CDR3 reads TGTGCCAGCAGTTACTCTGCTAGCCGAACCTACGAGCAGTACTTC. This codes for CASSYSASRTYEQYF.

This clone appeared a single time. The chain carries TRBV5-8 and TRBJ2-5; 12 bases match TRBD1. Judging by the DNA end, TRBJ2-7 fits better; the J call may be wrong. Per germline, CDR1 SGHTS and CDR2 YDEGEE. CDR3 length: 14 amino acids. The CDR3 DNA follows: TGTGCCAGCAGCCTCGGGACAGGGGGCGACGAGCAGTACTTC. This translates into CASSLGTGGDEQYF.

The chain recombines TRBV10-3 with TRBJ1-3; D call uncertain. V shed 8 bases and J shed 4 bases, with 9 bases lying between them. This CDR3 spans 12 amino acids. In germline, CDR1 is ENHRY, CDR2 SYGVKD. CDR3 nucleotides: TGTGCCATCGGCACACCCGGAAACACCATATATTTT. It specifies CAIGTPGNTIYF.

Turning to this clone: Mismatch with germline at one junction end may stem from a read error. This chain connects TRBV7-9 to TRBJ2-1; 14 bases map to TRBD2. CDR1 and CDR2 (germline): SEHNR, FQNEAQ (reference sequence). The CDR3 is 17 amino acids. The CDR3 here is CSSSHRTSGRNGDEQFF. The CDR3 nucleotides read TGTTCCAGCAGCCACCGGACTAGCGGGAGGAATGGGGATGAGCAGTTCTTC.